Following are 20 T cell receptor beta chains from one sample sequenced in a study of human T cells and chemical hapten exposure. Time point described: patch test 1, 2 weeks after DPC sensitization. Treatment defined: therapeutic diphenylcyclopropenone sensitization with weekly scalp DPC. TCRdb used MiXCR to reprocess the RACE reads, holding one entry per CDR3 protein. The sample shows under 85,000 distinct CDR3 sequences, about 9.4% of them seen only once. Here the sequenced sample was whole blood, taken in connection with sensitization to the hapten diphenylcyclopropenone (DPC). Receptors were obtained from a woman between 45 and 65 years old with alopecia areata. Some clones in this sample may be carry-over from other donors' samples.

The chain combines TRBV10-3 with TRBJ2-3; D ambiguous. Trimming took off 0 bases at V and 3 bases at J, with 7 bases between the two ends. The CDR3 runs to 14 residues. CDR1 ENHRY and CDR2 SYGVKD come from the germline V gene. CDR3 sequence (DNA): TGTGCCATCAGTGAGTCTGGGCTGACAGATACGCAGTATTTT. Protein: CAISESGLTDTQYF.

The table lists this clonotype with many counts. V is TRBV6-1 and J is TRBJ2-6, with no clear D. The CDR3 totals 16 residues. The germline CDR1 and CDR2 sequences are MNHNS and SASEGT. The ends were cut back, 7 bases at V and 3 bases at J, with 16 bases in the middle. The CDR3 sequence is CASISRVRGGANVLTF. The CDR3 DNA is TGTGCCAGCATCTCCCGCGTTCGAGGTGGGGCCAACGTCCTGACTTTC.

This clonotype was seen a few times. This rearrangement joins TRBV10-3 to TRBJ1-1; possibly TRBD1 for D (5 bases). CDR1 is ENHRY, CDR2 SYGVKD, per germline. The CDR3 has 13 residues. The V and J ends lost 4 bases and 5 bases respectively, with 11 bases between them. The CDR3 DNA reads TGTGCCATCAGTGGGGGGGGATCAACTGAAGCTTTCTTT. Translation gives CAISGGGSTEAFF.

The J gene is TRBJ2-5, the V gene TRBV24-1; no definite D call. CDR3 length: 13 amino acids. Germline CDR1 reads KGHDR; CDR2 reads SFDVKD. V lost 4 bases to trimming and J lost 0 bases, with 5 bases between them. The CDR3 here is CATSEWDQETQYF. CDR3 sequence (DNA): TGTGCCACCAGTGAGTGGGACCAAGAGACCCAGTACTTC.

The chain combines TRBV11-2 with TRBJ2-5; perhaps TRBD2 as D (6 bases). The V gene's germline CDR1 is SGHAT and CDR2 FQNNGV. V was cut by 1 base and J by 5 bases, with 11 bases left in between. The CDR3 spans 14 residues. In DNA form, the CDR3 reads TGTGCCAGCAGCTTAGGGCGGGGTCTGGAGACCCAGTACTTC. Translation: CASSLGRGLETQYF.

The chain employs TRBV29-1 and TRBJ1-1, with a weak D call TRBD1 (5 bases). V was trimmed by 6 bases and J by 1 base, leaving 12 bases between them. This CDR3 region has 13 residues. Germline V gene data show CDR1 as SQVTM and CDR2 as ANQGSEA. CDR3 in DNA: TGCAGCGTCGGCCGGACACCGAACACTGAAGCTTTCTTT. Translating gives CSVGRTPNTEAFF. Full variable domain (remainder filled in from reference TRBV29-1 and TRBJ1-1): SAVISQKPSRDICQRGTSLTIQCQVDSQVTMMFWYRQQPGQSLTLIATANQGSEATYESGFVIDKFPISRPNLTFSTLTVSNMSPEDSSIYLCSVGRTPNTEAFFGQGTRLTVV.

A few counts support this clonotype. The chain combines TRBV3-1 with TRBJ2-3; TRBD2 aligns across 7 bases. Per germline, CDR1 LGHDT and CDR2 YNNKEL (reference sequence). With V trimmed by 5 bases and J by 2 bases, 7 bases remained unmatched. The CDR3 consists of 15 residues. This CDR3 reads CASSVSGANTDTQYF. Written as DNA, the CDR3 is TGTGCCAGCAGCGTGAGCGGGGCTAACACAGATACGCAGTATTTT.

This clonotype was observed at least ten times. The CDR3 loop reads CASSLEHGGLRSEAFF. The CDR3 nucleotides are TGTGCCAGCAGTTTAGAACATGGGGGGCTGAGGTCTGAAGCTTTCTTT. The J gene is TRBJ1-1, the V gene TRBV12-3 or TRBV12-4, with a weak D call TRBD1 (6 bases). V was trimmed by 1 base and J by 6 bases, leaving 18 bases between them. The CDR3 length is 16 residues.

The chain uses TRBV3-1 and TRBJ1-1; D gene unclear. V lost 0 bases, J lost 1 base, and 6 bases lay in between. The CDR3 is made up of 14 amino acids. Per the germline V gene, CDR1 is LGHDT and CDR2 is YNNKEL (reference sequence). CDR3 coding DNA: TGTGCCAGCAGCCAAGAGCGGCCGAACACTGAAGCTTTCTTT. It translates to CASSQERPNTEAFF.

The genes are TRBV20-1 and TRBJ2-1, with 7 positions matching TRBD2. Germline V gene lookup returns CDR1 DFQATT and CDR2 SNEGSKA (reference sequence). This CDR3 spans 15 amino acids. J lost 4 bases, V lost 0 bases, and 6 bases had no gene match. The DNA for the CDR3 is TGCAGTGCTAGAGATCCTAGCGGACCTTACAATGAGCAGTTCTTC. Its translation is CSARDPSGPYNEQFF.

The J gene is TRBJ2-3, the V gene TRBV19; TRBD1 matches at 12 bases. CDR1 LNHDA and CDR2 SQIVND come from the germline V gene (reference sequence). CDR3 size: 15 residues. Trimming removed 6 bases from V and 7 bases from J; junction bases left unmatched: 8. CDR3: CASSSPGQGAYTQYF. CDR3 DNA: TGTGCCAGTAGCTCACCGGGACAGGGGGCATATACGCAGTATTTT.

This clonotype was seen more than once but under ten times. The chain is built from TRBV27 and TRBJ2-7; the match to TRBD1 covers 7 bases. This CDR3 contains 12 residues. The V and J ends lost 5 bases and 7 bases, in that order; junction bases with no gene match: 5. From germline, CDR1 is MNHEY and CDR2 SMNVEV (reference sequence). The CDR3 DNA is TGTGCCAGCAGTGAGGGGGCCCGAGAGCAGTACTTC. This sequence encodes CASSEGAREQYF.

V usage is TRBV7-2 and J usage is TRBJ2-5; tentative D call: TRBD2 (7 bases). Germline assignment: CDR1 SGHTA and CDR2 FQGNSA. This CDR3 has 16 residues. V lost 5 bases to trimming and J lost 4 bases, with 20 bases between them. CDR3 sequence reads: CASSTSSGPGVETQYF. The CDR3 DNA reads TGTGCCAGCAGCACCTCTAGCGGCCCAGGGGTAGAGACCCAGTACTTC.

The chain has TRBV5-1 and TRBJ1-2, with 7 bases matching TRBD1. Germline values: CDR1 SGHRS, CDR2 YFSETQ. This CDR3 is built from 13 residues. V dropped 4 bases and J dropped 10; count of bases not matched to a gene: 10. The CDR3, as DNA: TGCGCCAGCAGCCTGGGGACAGAAAGAGTCTACACCTTC. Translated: CASSLGTERVYTF.

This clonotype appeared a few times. The CDR3 sequence: CASSRTSGATDTQYF. The CDR3 DNA reads as TGTGCCAGCAGTCGGACTAGCGGAGCCACAGATACGCAGTATTTT. The chain has TRBV12-3 or TRBV12-4 and TRBJ2-3; 10 bases map to TRBD2. Trimming removed 5 bases from V and 2 bases from J; junction bases left unmatched: 4. This CDR3 has 15 residues.

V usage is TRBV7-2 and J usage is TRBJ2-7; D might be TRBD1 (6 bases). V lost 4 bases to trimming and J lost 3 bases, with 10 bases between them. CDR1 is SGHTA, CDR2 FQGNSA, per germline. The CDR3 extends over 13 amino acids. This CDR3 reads CASSSLDSYEQYF. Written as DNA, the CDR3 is TGTGCCAGCAGCTCCCTGGACAGCTACGAGCAGTACTTC.

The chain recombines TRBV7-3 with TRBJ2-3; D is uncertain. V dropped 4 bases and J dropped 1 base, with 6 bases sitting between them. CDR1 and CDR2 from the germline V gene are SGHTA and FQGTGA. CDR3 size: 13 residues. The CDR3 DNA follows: TGTGCCAGCAGCTACGACCGCACAGATACGCAGTATTTT. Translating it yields CASSYDRTDTQYF.

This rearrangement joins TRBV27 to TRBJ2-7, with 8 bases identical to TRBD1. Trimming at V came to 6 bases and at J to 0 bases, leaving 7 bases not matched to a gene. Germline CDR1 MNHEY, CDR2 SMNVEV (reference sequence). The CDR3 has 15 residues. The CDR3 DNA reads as TGTGCCAGCAGCCCCCTAGGGACAGGCTCCTACGAGCAGTACTTC. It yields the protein CASSPLGTGSYEQYF.

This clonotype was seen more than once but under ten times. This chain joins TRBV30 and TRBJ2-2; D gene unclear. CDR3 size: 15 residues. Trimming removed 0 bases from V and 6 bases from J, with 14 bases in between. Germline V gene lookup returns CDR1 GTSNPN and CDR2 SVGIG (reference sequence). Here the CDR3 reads CAWSVESRWAGELFF. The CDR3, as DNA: TGTGCCTGGAGTGTCGAGAGCCGTTGGGCCGGGGAGCTGTTTTTT.

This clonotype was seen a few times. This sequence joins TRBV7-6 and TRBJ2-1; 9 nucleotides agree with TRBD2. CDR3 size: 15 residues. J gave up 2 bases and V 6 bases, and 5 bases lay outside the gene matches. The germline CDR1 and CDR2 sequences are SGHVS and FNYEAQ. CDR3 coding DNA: TGTGCCAGCAGGCTCCTAGCGGGACCCTACAATGAGCAGTTCTTC. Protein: CASRLLAGPYNEQFF.